The text below deals with one T cell receptor (beta chain). What it binds is not known. It was with 60 Vbeta and 13 Jbeta primers that the PCR ran. Profiled with immunoSEQ multiplex PCR; TCRdb holds only in-frame clones, not every one. The sample contains approximately 100,000 clones, 60% to 85% of which appear only once. The record originates from a study of cytomegalovirus exposure and HLA in healthy donors. General study results and limits: In a later analysis, HLA-associated beta chains showed higher expansion and lower generation probabilities than comparable chains. Some TCR beta chains (164 of them) were listed as cytomegalovirus-associated. The records held CMV serostatus as the only immune exposure information.

The donors were healthy bone marrow donors. This CDR3 spans 13 amino acids. Trimming pared 8 bases from V and 7 bases from J, leaving 17 bases between. Looked up from germline, CDR1 is LNHDA and CDR2 is SQIVND (reference sequence). This chain connects TRBV19 to TRBJ2-5, with D possibly TRBD1 on 6 matching bases. The source material was PBMCs. This TCR derives from a female donor in good health and CMV-seronegative. DNA for the CDR3: TGTGCCAGTGGGAAGGGGGAGCCGGGGACCCAGTACTTC. Residues: CASGKGEPGTQYF.